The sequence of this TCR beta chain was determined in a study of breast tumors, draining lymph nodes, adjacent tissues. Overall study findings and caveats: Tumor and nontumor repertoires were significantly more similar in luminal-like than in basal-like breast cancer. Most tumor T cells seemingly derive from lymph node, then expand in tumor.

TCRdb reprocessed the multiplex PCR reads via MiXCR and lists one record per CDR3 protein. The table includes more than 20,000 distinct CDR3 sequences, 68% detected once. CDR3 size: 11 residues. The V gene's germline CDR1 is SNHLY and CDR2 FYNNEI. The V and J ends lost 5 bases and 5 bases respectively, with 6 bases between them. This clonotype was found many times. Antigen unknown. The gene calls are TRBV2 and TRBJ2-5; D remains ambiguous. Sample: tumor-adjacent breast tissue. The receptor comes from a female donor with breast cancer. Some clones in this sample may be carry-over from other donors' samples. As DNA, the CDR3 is TGTGCCAGCAGTTTTGTGGAGACCCAGTACTTC. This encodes CASSFVETQYF.